One sample yielded the 25 T cell receptor beta chains listed below, sequenced in a study of cytomegalovirus exposure and HLA in healthy donors. Vbeta (60) and Jbeta (13) primers were used in the PCR. TCRdb's table, derived via immunoSEQ multiplex PCR, lists solely in-frame clones and lacks some. Of 150,000 or so clones listed, roughly 84% are singletons. The sample taken for sequencing was PBMCs. These receptor sequences come from a young man in good health and CMV-seronegative.

The V gene is TRBV9, the J gene TRBJ2-3, with no clear D. The CDR3 runs 12 residues. The germline CDR1 and CDR2 sequences are SGDLS and YYNGEE. V was pared by 4 bases and J by 9 bases, with 12 bases between. CDR3 loop: CASSPGPKTQYF. The DNA of the CDR3 is TGTGCCAGCAGCCCCGGTCCCAAAACGCAGTATTTT.

Here the CDR3 reads CASSVTAGNIQYF. Here the CDR3 DNA reads TGCGCCAGCAGTGTAACAGCAGGAAACATTCAGTACTTC. The rearrangement links TRBV10-1 to TRBJ2-4; D uncertain. The CDR3 has 13 amino acids. Per the germline V gene, CDR1 is WNHNN and CDR2 is SYGVQD (reference sequence). Trimming stripped 4 bases from V and 6 bases from J, with 10 bases between.

In this sample, this clone turned up once. The rearrangement uses TRBV10-3 and TRBJ1-1; perhaps TRBD1 as D (6 bases). This CDR3 region has 14 residues. V shed 6 bases and J shed 1 base, with 12 bases lying between them. The germline V gene has CDR1 ENHRY and CDR2 SYGVKD. CDR3 protein: CAIRGTSSNTEAFF. The DNA for the CDR3 is TGTGCCATCAGGGGGACATCCTCGAACACTGAAGCTTTCTTT.

The chain recombines TRBV2 with TRBJ2-1; 10 nucleotides match TRBD1. Germline assignment: CDR1 SNHLY and CDR2 FYNNEI. Trimming at V came to 5 bases and at J to 7 bases, leaving 5 bases not matched to a gene. The CDR3 consists of 14 residues. Here the CDR3 DNA reads TGTGCCAGCAGTCTTAGGACAGGGGGGAATGAGCAGTTCTTC. Encoded protein: CASSLRTGGNEQFF.

The chain couples TRBV11-3 to TRBJ2-5, with D unresolved. CDR3 length equals 11 residues. V was clipped by 8 bases and J by 2 bases, with 6 bases between them. Looked up from germline, CDR1 is SGHNT and CDR2 is YENEEA. The CDR3 bases are TGTGCCAGCGAGTTACAAGAGACCCAGTACTTC. Protein sequence: CASELQETQYF. The whole variable domain, remainder taken from reference TRBV11-3 and TRBJ2-5, is EAGVVQSPRYKIIEKKQPVAFWCNPISGHNTLYWYLQNLGQGPELLIRYENEEAVDDSQLPKDRFSAERLKGVDSTLKIQPAELGDSAVYLCASELQETQYFGPGTRLLVL.

The chain couples TRBV5-1 to TRBJ1-4; 9 positions agree with TRBD1. The CDR3 spans 15 residues. The junction had 8 bases not matched to a gene; V was cut back by 4 bases and J by 7 bases. Germline V gene data show CDR1 as SGHRS and CDR2 as YFSETQ. CDR3 region: CASSPDRGGSEKLFF. In DNA, the CDR3 is TGCGCCAGCAGCCCGGACAGGGGTGGGAGTGAAAAACTGTTTTTT.

This chain links TRBV30 with TRBJ1-6; D remains ambiguous. Germline CDR1 and CDR2: GTSNPN and SVGIG (reference sequence). The CDR3 contains 13 residues. Trimming cost V 1 base and J 6 bases, with 7 bases left between them. CDR3 in DNA: TGTGCCTGGAGTGGTCAGTCTAATTCACCCCTCCACTTT. Translated: CAWSGQSNSPLHF.

To note about this clone: Germline and junction disagree at one end, which may indicate a read error. This chain connects TRBV7-2 to TRBJ2-3; tentative D call: TRBD1 (5 bases). Germline loops: CDR1 SGHTA, CDR2 FQGNSA. This CDR3 has 16 residues. The CDR3 region is CASSLGAHLRTDTQYF. CDR3 DNA sequence: TGTGCCAGCAGTTTAGGGGCCCACCTCAGAACAGATACGCAGTATTTT.

The rearrangement links TRBV4-3 to TRBJ2-7, with 13 nucleotides matching TRBD2. The trim removed 5 bases at V and 3 bases at J, leaving 4 bases unmatched. The CDR3 consists of 15 residues. Germline-derived CDR1 and CDR2 are LGHNA and YSLEER. The CDR3 DNA sequence: TGCGCCAGCAGCTACGGACTAGCGGGAGACTACGAGCAGTACTTC. This translates into CASSYGLAGDYEQYF.

J is TRBJ2-3 and V is TRBV30; a possible D gene is TRBD1 (5 bases). Germline CDR1 and CDR2: GTSNPN and SVGIG (reference sequence). The CDR3 runs 14 residues. The V end was cut by 2 bases, the J end by 2 bases, with 11 bases between. This CDR3 is CAWSRIGHTDTQYF. The CDR3 nucleotides read TGTGCCTGGAGTAGAATAGGACACACAGATACGCAGTATTTT.

This chain joins TRBV2 and TRBJ1-4, with D hard to call. Germline CDR1 and CDR2: SNHLY and FYNNEI. The CDR3 sequence is 14 residues long. The V and J ends lost 8 bases and 4 bases respectively, with 14 bases between them. CDR3 region: CASAREPFNEKLFF. In DNA form, the CDR3 reads TGTGCCAGCGCCCGAGAACCTTTTAATGAAAAACTGTTTTTT.

V gene TRBV4-1 combines with J gene TRBJ2-5; D remains ambiguous. The J call may not be correct, given that the DNA end is closer to TRBJ2-7. Germline CDR1 and CDR2: MGHRA and YSYEKL. The CDR3 consists of 14 residues. CDR3 bases: TGCGCCAGCAGCCACTATTCGGCAGACTACGAGCAGTACTTC. Its translation: CASSHYSADYEQYF.

The V gene is TRBV6-6, the J gene TRBJ2-5, with 12 nucleotides matching TRBD2. This CDR3 is 15 amino acids long. V trimming: 6 bases; J trimming: 4 bases; junction bases outside the gene matches: 6. From germline, CDR1 is MNHNY and CDR2 SVGAGI (reference sequence). The DNA for the CDR3 is TGTGCCAGCAGCCGGACTAGCGGGAAGGGAGAGACCCAGTACTTC. It is translated as CASSRTSGKGETQYF.

This chain connects TRBV5-1 to TRBJ2-1, with D possibly TRBD1 on 5 matching bases. V was trimmed by 6 bases and J by 0 bases, leaving 13 bases between them. This CDR3 has 15 residues. Germline lookup yields CDR1 SGHRS and CDR2 YFSETQ. The CDR3 region is CASIVGDSSYNEQFF. The CDR3 DNA reads TGCGCCAGCATAGTAGGGGATAGCTCCTACAATGAGCAGTTCTTC.

The gene calls are TRBV6-6 and TRBJ1-1, with D perhaps TRBD1 (5 bases). Trimming left V 11 bases short and J 3 bases short, with 16 bases between. Germline CDR1 and CDR2: MNHNY and SVGAGI (reference sequence). The CDR3 has 13 amino acids. The CDR3 loop is CAGTGIRDTEAFF. CDR3 DNA: TGTGCCGGAACAGGAATTCGGGACACTGAAGCTTTCTTT.

The gene calls are TRBV4-3 and TRBJ1-1, with D unclear. CDR3 length: 15 amino acids. Trimming left V 3 bases short and J 0 bases short, with 11 bases between. CDR1 is LGHNA, CDR2 YSLEER, per germline. In DNA form, the CDR3 reads TGCGCCAGCAGCCATCCAGGTTCGGTGAACACTGAAGCTTTCTTT. Its protein product is CASSHPGSVNTEAFF.

In this sample, this clone turned up a few times. This chain joins TRBV6-4 and TRBJ2-2; no clear D. In germline, CDR1 is MRHNA, CDR2 SNTAGT. V shed 0 bases and J shed 4 bases, with 3 bases lying between them. The CDR3 loop spans 13 amino acids. DNA of the CDR3: TGTGCCAGCAGTGACTCTAGCACCGGGGAGCTGTTTTTT. Translating gives CASSDSSTGELFF.

This clone was observed at least ten times. The genes are TRBV5-8 and TRBJ2-1; TRBD1 aligns across 7 bases. Germline V gene lookup returns CDR1 SGHTS and CDR2 YDEGEE. The CDR3 sequence is 14 residues long. J was trimmed by 6 bases and V by 4 bases; bases with no gene match: 7. CDR3 coding DNA: TGTGCCAGCAGCCCAATGACAGGGAGCAATGAGCAGTTCTTC. Its translation is CASSPMTGSNEQFF.

Turning to this clone: At one end, the junction sequence differs from germline, possibly due to a read error. V is TRBV7-9 and J is TRBJ2-7, with 8 bases fitting TRBD1. The germline V gene has CDR1 SEHNR and CDR2 FQNEAQ (reference sequence). The CDR3 runs to 15 residues. The CDR3 is CSSSPVGQASYEQYF. CDR3 sequence (DNA): TGTTCCAGCAGCCCGGTGGGACAGGCTTCCTACGAGCAGTACTTC.

This sequence joins TRBV11-2 and TRBJ2-7; perhaps TRBD2 as D (6 bases). V was cut by 2 bases and J by 2 bases, with 16 bases left in between. The CDR3 totals 16 residues. Germline CDR1 and CDR2: SGHAT and FQNNGV. Here the CDR3 reads CASSLFQTAGTYEQYF. CDR3 bases: TGTGCCAGCAGCTTATTCCAGACGGCGGGAACCTACGAGCAGTACTTC.

The chain has TRBV10-3 and TRBJ1-6, with D uncertain. The CDR3 is 13 residues long. Looked up from germline, CDR1 is ENHRY and CDR2 is SYGVKD. The V and J ends lost 3 bases and 12 bases respectively, with 12 bases between them. In DNA, the CDR3 is TGTGCCATCAGTGATGCCGGGGATGGACCCCTCCACTTT. This translates into CAISDAGDGPLHF.

The CDR3 DNA reads TGTGCCAGCGGATCACCAGGGGGAACTGACGAGCAGTACTTC. This encodes CASGSPGGTDEQYF. The chain combines TRBV6-5 with TRBJ2-5, with TRBD1 identical over 7 bases. The end of the DNA aligns better with TRBJ2-7, so the J call may be wrong. The CDR3 is made up of 14 amino acids. The germline CDR1 and CDR2 sequences are MNHEY and SVGAGI.

This clone was seen just once. CDR3 protein: CASSLGGLAGAKNIQYF. For the CDR3, the DNA is TGTGCCAGCAGCTTAGGGGGACTAGCGGGGGCCAAAAACATTCAGTACTTC. The chain is built from TRBV11-3 and TRBJ2-4; 13 nucleotides agree with TRBD2. Germline CDR1 and CDR2: SGHNT and YENEEA. Trimming removed 1 base from V and 1 base from J; junction bases left unmatched: 1. The CDR3 spans 17 residues. Supplemented by reference TRBV11-3 and TRBJ2-4, the full variable domain reads EAGVVQSPRYKIIEKKQPVAFWCNPISGHNTLYWYLQNLGQGPELLIRYENEEAVDDSQLPKDRFSAERLKGVDSTLKIQPAELGDSAVYLCASSLGGLAGAKNIQYFGAGTRLSVL.

The chain recombines TRBV7-9 with TRBJ1-2, with 8 bases identical to TRBD1. The CDR3 consists of 14 residues. Germline loops: CDR1 SEHNR, CDR2 FQNEAQ (reference sequence). Trimming cost V 5 bases and J 2 bases; bases outside gene matches: 4. CDR3 nucleotides: TGTGCCAGCAGCCCAGGGGGCGGGAACTATGGCTACACCTTC. Its protein product is CASSPGGGNYGYTF.

V usage is TRBV29-1 and J usage is TRBJ2-4; 10 bases line up with TRBD2. J lost 1 base, V lost 6 bases, and 9 bases had no gene match. This CDR3 is built from 16 residues. In germline, CDR1 is SQVTM, CDR2 ANQGSEA. CDR3 protein: CSVRSPGLAAKNIQYF. CDR3 DNA: TGCAGCGTCCGCTCACCGGGACTAGCGGCCAAAAACATTCAGTACTTC.